This T cell receptor beta chain is from a study of blood T cells in healthy people across ages. Findings and limits, study-wide: The long-lived group displayed more naive CD4+ cells, plus higher diversity, than the aged donors did. Samples with more naive T cells showed higher observed beta diversity.

Turning to this clonotype: Its antigen is currently unknown. A read error may account for a junction end that differs from germline.

CDR1 is LNHDA and CDR2 is SQIVND in the germline V gene (reference sequence). The CDR3 loop spans 13 amino acids. Alongside a J-beta primer mix, a sample-barcoded 5' primer served in a second PCR lasting 7 to 11 cycles. TCRdb processed the 5' RACE reads anew with MiXCR; each CDR3 protein has one entry. The data show about 500,000 distinct CDR3 sequences, around 24% seen once. These data also featured in a second study, about T cells of mothers and their children. That source notes: No persistent microchimeric T cell clones were detected at around 100 clones per million clonotypes sensitivity.

Material: blood. This TCR came from a boy aged 10-17 years in good health. This chain connects TRBV19 to TRBJ1-2, with D unresolved. CDR3 protein: CASSITSRYGHTF. CDR3 sequence (DNA): TGTGCCAGTAGTATAACCAGTCGGTATGGCCACACCTTC.